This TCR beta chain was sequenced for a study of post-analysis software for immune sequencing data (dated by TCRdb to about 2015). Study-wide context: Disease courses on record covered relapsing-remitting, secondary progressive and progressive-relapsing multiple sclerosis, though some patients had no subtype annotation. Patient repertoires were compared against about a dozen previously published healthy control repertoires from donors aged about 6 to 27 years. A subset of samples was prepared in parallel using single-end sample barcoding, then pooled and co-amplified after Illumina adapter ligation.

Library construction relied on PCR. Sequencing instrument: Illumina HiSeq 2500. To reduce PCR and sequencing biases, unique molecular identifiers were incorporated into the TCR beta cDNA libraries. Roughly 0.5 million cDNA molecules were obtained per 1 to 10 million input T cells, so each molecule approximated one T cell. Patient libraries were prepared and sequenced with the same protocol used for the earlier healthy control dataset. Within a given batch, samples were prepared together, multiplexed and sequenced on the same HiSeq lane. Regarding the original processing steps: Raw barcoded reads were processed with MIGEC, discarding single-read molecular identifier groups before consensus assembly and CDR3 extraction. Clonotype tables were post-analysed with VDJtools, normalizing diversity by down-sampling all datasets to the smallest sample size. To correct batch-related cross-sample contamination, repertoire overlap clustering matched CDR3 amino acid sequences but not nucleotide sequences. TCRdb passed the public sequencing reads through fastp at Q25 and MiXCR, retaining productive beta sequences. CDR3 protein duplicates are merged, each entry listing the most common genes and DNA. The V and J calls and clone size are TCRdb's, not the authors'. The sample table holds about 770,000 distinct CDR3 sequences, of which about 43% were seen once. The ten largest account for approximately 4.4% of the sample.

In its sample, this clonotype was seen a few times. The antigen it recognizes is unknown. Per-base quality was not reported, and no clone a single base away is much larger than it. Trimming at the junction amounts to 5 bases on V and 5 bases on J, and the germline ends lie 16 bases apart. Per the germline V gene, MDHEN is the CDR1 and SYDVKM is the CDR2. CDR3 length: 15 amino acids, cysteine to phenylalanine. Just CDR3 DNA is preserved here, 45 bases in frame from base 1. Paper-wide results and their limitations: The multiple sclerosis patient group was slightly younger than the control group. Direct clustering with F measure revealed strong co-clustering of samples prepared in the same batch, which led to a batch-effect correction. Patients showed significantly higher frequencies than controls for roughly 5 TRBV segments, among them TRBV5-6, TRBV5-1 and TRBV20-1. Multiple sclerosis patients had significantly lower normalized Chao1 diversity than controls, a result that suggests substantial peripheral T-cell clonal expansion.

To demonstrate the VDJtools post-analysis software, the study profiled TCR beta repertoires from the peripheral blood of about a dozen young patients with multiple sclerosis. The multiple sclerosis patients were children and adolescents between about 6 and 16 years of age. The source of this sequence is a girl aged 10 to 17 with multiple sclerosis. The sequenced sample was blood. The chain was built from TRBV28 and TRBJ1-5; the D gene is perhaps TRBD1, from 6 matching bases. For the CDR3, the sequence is CASSTRTKGDQPQHF. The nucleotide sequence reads TGTGCCAGCAGTACACGAACTAAGGGGGATCAGCCCCAGCATTTT. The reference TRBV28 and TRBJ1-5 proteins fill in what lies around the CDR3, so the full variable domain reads DVKVTQSSRYLVKRTGEKVFLECVQDMDHENMFWYRQDPGLGLRLIYFSYDVKMKEKGDIPEGYSVSREKKERFSLILESASTNQTSMYLCASSTRTKGDQPQHFGDGTRLSIL.